The 20 T cell receptor beta chains in this list originate from one sample, sequenced in a study of blood T cells in healthy people across ages. A second PCR, run for about 7 to 12 cycles, used a sample-barcoded 5' primer plus a J-beta primer mix. TCRdb re-derived calls from the 5' RACE reads in MiXCR, one entry per CDR3 protein. The data show hundreds of thousands of distinct CDR3 sequences, around three fifths seen once. Sequenced sample: blood. The receptors shown here come from a middle-aged man in good health.

The rearrangement links TRBV7-9 to TRBJ2-7; D unresolved. CDR1 is SEHNR, CDR2 FQNEAQ, per germline (reference sequence). The CDR3 length is 13 residues. The V and J ends lost 8 bases and 0 bases respectively, with 11 bases between them. CDR3 amino acids: CASDDKNSYEQYF. Written as DNA, the CDR3 is TGTGCCAGCGACGACAAGAACTCCTACGAGCAGTACTTC.

The chain employs TRBV28 and TRBJ2-3, with D maybe TRBD2 (5 bases). Germline V gene data show CDR1 as MDHEN and CDR2 as SYDVKM. The length of the CDR3 is 16 residues. V lost 7 bases, J lost 7 bases, and 24 bases lay in between. DNA of the CDR3: TGTGCCAGCACCCCGAGACTAAAGACTCGGGGTAATACGCAGTATTTT. This translates into CASTPRLKTRGNTQYF.

In its sample, this clonotype was seen a few times. The chain carries TRBV7-7 and TRBJ2-5; weak D call: TRBD2 (5 bases). The CDR3 extends over 16 amino acids. Between the trimmed V and J ends, which lost 5 bases and 5 bases, there was a span of 21 bases. Germline assignment: CDR1 SSHAT and CDR2 FNYEAQ (reference sequence). CDR3 amino acids: CASSKHSPITGETQYF. The CDR3, as DNA: TGTGCCAGCAGCAAACATTCTCCGATCACGGGGGAGACCCAGTACTTC.

V is TRBV20-1 and J is TRBJ2-5, with 12 positions matching TRBD2. Germline V gene lookup returns CDR1 DFQATT and CDR2 SNEGSKA (reference sequence). V lost 1 base, J lost 1 base, and 10 bases stayed unmatched. The CDR3 is 18 amino acids. The CDR3 sequence: CSARGFLAGGHLQETQYF. The CDR3 region has the DNA TGCAGTGCTAGAGGGTTTCTAGCGGGGGGGCATCTCCAAGAGACCCAGTACTTC.

CDR3 amino acids: CASSLDRGLSSFQNSPLHF. In DNA, the CDR3 is TGTGCCAGCAGCCTGGACAGGGGGCTCTCATCATTTCAAAATTCACCCCTCCACTTT. This chain joins TRBV3-1 and TRBJ1-6, with 11 bases matching TRBD1. In germline, CDR1 is LGHDT, CDR2 YNNKEL (reference sequence). This CDR3 comprises 19 residues. J was trimmed by 7 bases and V by 4 bases; bases with no gene match: 15. The entire variable domain, with the rest obtained from reference TRBV3-1 and TRBJ1-6, is as follows: DTAVSQTPKYLVTQMGNDKSIKCEQNLGHDTMYWYKQDSKKFLKIMFSYNNKELIINETVPNRFSPKSPDKAHLNLHINSLELGDSAVYFCASSLDRGLSSFQNSPLHFGNGTRLTVT.

This clonotype has a handful of counts. Since a much larger clone is just one base distant, this may be a read error. The rearrangement joins TRBV6-1 to TRBJ1-5, with no clear D. Trimming removed 6 bases from V and 2 bases from J, with 5 bases in between. CDR1 is MNHNS and CDR2 is SASEGT in the germline V gene. The CDR3 is made up of 12 amino acids. The CDR3 loop is CASRAGNQPQHF. The CDR3 bases are TGTGCCAGCAGGGCTGGCAATCAGCCCCAGCATTTT.

This clonotype was recorded a few times. V usage is TRBV7-9 and J usage is TRBJ2-2; 9 nucleotides match TRBD1. This CDR3 has 14 amino acids. Trimming took 5 bases from V and 7 from J; bases not matched to a gene: 5. CDR1 and CDR2 from the germline V gene are SEHNR and FQNEAQ (reference sequence). The CDR3, as DNA: TGTGCCAGCAGCCGACAGGGGGATAACGGGGAGCTGTTTTTT. Protein: CASSRQGDNGELFF.

This chain joins TRBV20-1 and TRBJ2-7; 11 positions match TRBD2. The J call may not be correct, given that the DNA end is closer to TRBJ2-1. Per germline, CDR1 DFQATT and CDR2 SNEGSKA (reference sequence). CDR3 length equals 16 residues. CDR3 residues: CSARGISSGRVNEQFF. The CDR3, as DNA: TGCAGTGCTAGGGGTATAAGTAGCGGGAGGGTCAATGAGCAGTTCTTC.

The chain combines TRBV28 with TRBJ2-4; D perhaps matches TRBD2 (6 bases). TRBJ2-7 matches the DNA end more closely, so the J call is doubtful. The CDR3 has 16 amino acids. Germline assignment: CDR1 MDHEN and CDR2 SYDVKM. CDR3: CASNGFGGGPPYEQYF. The CDR3 nucleotides read TGTGCCAGCAATGGATTTGGCGGAGGGCCACCCTACGAGCAGTACTTC.

The rearrangement uses TRBV7-2 and TRBJ2-7; 7 bases are a match to TRBD2. CDR1 is SGHTA, CDR2 FQGNSA, per germline. The CDR3 runs to 20 residues. The V gene end was trimmed by 0 bases and the J gene end by 2 bases; junction bases not matched to a gene: 19. CDR3 protein: CASSLAGERGLLLSTYEQYF. The DNA of the CDR3 is TGTGCCAGCAGCTTAGCGGGGGAGCGGGGCCTCCTTCTAAGCACCTACGAGCAGTACTTC.

This sequence joins TRBV20-1 and TRBJ2-3; 10 nucleotides match TRBD2. Per germline, CDR1 DFQATT and CDR2 SNEGSKA (reference sequence). The J segment lost 2 bases and the V segment lost 3 bases, leaving 11 bases of the junction unmatched. The CDR3 totals 17 residues. CDR3 protein: CSARILEREGLTDTQYF. For the CDR3, the DNA is TGCAGTGCTAGGATATTAGAGCGGGAGGGACTCACAGATACGCAGTATTTT.

This rearrangement joins TRBV13 to TRBJ2-3; D call uncertain. In germline, CDR1 is PRHDT, CDR2 FYEKMQ (reference sequence). The CDR3 has 14 residues. With 1 base removed from V and 0 bases from J, the gap between germline ends came to 5 bases. CDR3 bases: TGTGCCAGCAGCTTAGTTCCTAGCACAGATACGCAGTATTTT. Translated: CASSLVPSTDTQYF.

Of note for this clonotype: Since a much larger clone is just one base distant, this may be a read error. Since no conserved phenylalanine or tryptophan closes the CDR3, a read error is the likely cause. V usage is TRBV4-2 and J usage is TRBJ1-2; the D is unclear. The CDR3 is 13 residues long. The germline V and J ends were trimmed by 0 bases and 8 bases, with 10 bases remaining between them. The germline V gene encodes CDR1 LGHNA and CDR2 YNFKEQ. CDR3 nucleotides: TGTGCCAGCAGCCAAGAAAATGATCGGGGCTACACCATC. This codes for CASSQENDRGYTI.

This chain connects TRBV15 to TRBJ2-3, with 8 bases fitting TRBD2. J was trimmed by 5 bases and V by 0 bases; bases with no gene match: 10. The CDR3 loop spans 17 amino acids. Germline loops: CDR1 LNHNV, CDR2 YYDKDF (reference sequence). DNA of the CDR3: TGTGCCACCAGCAGAGATAGTGCGGGGGGTCTGGAAGATACGCAGTATTTT. Amino acids: CATSRDSAGGLEDTQYF.

In its sample, this clonotype was seen many times. The chain carries TRBV28 and TRBJ1-2; the D is unclear. CDR3 length equals 11 residues. Per germline, CDR1 MDHEN and CDR2 SYDVKM. The V gene lost 6 bases and the J gene lost 3 bases, with 5 bases spanning the gap. The CDR3 region is CASSLDYGYTF. The CDR3 DNA is TGTGCCAGCAGCTTGGACTATGGCTACACCTTC.

The J gene is TRBJ2-3, the V gene TRBV12-3 or TRBV12-4; no reliable D call. The CDR3 extends over 17 amino acids. V shed 5 bases and J shed 1 base, with 19 bases lying between them. The CDR3 reads CASSLGRSGLRTDTQYF. CDR3 sequence (DNA): TGTGCCAGCAGTCTCGGCCGATCGGGTTTACGCACAGATACGCAGTATTTT.

This clonotype was counted a few times. The rearrangement links TRBV5-1 to TRBJ1-5; tentatively, D is TRBD1 (6 bases). Trimming took 6 bases from V and 0 from J, leaving 16 bases between them. Germline CDR1 is SGHRS and CDR2 is YFSETQ. The CDR3 totals 16 residues. The CDR3 spells CASKQGSDDSNQPQHF. CDR3 DNA: TGCGCCAGCAAACAGGGTTCGGATGATAGCAATCAGCCCCAGCATTTT.

This chain uses TRBV27 with TRBJ1-5; D gene unclear. This CDR3 is 15 amino acids long. Germline lookup yields CDR1 MNHEY and CDR2 SMNVEV (reference sequence). Between the trimmed V and J ends, which lost 3 bases and 4 bases, there was a span of 13 bases. DNA of the CDR3: TGTGCCAGCAGTTTTGCACTAGGAGGGAATCAGCCCCAGCATTTT. Translated: CASSFALGGNQPQHF.

This chain connects TRBV14 to TRBJ1-1; D not certain. CDR1 SGHDN and CDR2 FVKESK come from the germline V gene. The CDR3 spans 15 residues. Trimming shortened V by 4 bases and J by 0 bases, and 12 bases separated the two germline ends. This CDR3 is CASSPLRHMNTEAFF. The CDR3 DNA is TGTGCCAGCAGCCCCCTAAGGCACATGAACACTGAAGCTTTCTTT.

This clonotype came up a few times. This chain links TRBV14 with TRBJ2-7, with D perhaps TRBD2 (5 bases). Trimming shortened V by 2 bases and J by 2 bases, and 13 bases separated the two germline ends. The CDR3 spans 15 residues. Germline V CDR1 and CDR2: SGHDN, FVKESK. CDR3 DNA sequence: TGTGCCAGCAGCCAACGAGGGAGTTATCCCTACGAGCAGTACTTC. Protein product: CASSQRGSYPYEQYF.